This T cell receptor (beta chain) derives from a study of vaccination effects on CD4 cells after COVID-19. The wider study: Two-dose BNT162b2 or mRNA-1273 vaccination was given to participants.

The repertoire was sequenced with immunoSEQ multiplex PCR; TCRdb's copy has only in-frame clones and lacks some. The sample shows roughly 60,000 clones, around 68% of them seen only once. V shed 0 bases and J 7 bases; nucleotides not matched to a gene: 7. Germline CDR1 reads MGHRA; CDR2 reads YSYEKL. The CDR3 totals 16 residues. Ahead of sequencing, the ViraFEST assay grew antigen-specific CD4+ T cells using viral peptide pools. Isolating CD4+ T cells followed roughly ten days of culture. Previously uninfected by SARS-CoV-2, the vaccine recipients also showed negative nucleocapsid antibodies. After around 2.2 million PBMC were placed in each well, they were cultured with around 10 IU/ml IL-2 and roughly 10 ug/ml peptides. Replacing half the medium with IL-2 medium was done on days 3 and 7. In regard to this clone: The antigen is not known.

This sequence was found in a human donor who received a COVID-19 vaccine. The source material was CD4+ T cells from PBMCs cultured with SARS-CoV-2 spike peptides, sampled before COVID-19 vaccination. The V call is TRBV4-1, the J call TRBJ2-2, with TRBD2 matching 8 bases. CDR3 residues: CASSQDRGGGGGELFF. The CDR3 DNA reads TGCGCCAGCAGCCAAGATCGGGGGGGCGGTGGCGGGGAGCTGTTTTTT.